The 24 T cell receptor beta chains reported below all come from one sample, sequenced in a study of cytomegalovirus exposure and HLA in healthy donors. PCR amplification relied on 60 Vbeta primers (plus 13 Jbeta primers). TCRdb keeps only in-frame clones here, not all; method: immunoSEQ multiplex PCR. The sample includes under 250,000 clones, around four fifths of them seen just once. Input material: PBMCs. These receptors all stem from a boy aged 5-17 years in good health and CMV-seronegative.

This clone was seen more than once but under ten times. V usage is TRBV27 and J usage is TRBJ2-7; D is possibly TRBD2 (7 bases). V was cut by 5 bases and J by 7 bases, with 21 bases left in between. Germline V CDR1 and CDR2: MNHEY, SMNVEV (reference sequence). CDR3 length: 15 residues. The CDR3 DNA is TGTGCCAGCAGTGCCGGCGGGGGCCTCCTTGGGGAGCAGTACTTC. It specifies CASSAGGGLLGEQYF.

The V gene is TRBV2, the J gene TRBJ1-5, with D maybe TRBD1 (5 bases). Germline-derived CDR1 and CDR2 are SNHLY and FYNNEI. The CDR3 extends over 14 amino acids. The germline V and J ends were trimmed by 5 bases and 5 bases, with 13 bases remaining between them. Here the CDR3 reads CASSSQGFDQPQHF. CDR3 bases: TGTGCCAGCAGTTCCCAGGGTTTTGATCAGCCCCAGCATTTT.

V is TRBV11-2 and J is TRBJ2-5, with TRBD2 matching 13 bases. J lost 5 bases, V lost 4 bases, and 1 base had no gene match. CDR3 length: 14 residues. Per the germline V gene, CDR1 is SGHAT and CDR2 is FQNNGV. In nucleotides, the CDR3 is TGTGCCAGCAGCTCGACTAGCGGGAGGGAGACCCAGTACTTC. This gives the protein CASSSTSGRETQYF.

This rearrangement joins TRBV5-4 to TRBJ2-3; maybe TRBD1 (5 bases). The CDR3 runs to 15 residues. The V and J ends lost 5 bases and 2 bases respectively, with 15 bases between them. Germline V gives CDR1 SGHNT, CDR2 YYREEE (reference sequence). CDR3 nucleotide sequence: TGTGCCAGCAGAGGAATGGGGCAGACCACAGATACGCAGTATTTT. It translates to CASRGMGQTTDTQYF.

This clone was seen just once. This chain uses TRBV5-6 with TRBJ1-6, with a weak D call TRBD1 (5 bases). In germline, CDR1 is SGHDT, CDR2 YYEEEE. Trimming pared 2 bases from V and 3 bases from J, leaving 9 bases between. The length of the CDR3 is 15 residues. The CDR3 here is CASSFWGLYNSPLHF. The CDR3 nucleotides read TGTGCCAGCAGCTTTTGGGGACTCTATAATTCACCCCTCCACTTT.

Here the CDR3 DNA reads TGTGCCAGCAGCTTAGCTCTAGCGCCTGAAGCTTTCTTT. This gives the protein CASSLALAPEAFF. This rearrangement joins TRBV11-2 to TRBJ1-1, with D unclear. Germline V CDR1 and CDR2: SGHAT, FQNNGV. This CDR3 has 13 residues. Trimming cost V 1 base and J 6 bases, with 9 bases left between them.

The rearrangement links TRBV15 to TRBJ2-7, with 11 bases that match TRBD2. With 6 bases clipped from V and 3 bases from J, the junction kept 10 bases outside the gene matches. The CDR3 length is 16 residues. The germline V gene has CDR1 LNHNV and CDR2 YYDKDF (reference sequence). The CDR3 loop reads CATSNYLAGGFYEQYF. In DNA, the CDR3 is TGTGCCACCAGTAATTATCTAGCGGGAGGTTTCTACGAGCAGTACTTC.

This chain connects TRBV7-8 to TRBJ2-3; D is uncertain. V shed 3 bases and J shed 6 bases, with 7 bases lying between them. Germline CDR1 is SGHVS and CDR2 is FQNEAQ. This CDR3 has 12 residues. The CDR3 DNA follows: TGTGCCAGCAGCTTCTACTTGGATACGCAGTATTTT. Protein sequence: CASSFYLDTQYF.

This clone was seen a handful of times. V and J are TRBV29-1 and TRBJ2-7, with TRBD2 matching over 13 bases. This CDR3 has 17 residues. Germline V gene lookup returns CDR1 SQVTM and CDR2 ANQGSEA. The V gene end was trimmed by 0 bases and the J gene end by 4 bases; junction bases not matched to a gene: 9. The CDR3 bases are TGCAGCGTTGAAGACGAAGCCGGGACTAGCGGGGAGTACGAGCAGTACTTC. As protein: CSVEDEAGTSGEYEQYF.

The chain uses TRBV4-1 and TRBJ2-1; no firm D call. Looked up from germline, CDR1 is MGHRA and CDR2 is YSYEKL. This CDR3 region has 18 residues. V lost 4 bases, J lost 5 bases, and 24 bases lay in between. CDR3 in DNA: TGCGCCAGCAGCCCGCCCTCCGCGCTCCAAGGCGGCCACAATGAGCAGTTCTTC. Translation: CASSPPSALQGGHNEQFF.

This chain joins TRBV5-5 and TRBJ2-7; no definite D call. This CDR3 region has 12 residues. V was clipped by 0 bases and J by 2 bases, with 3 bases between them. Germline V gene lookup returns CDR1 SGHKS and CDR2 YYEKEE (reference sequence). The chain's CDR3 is CASSLATYEQYF. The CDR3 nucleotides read TGTGCCAGCAGCTTGGCCACCTACGAGCAGTACTTC.

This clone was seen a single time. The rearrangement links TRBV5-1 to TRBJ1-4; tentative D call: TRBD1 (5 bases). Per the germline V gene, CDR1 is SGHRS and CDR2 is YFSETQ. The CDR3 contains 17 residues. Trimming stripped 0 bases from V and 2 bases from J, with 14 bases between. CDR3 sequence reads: CASSLGSQGLTNEKLFF. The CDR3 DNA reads TGCGCCAGCAGCTTGGGGTCGCAGGGTCTCACTAATGAAAAACTGTTTTTT.

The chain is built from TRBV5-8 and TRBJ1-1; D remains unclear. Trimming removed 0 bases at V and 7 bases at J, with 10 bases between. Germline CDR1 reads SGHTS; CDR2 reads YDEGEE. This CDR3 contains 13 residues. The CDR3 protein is CASSLGRPGEAFF. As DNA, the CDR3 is TGTGCCAGCAGCTTGGGGCGACCGGGTGAAGCTTTCTTT. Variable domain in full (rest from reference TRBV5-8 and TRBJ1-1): EAGVTQSPTHLIKTRGQQATLRCSPISGHTSVYWYQQALGLGLQFLLWYDEGEERNRGNFPPRFSGRQFPNYSSELNVNALELEDSALYLCASSLGRPGEAFFGQGTRLTVV.

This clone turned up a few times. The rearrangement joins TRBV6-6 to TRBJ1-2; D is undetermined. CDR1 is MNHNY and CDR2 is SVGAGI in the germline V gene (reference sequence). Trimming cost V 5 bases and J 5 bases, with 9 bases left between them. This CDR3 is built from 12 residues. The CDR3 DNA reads TGTGCCAGCAGTACCGGGATTTATGGCTACACCTTC. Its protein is CASSTGIYGYTF.

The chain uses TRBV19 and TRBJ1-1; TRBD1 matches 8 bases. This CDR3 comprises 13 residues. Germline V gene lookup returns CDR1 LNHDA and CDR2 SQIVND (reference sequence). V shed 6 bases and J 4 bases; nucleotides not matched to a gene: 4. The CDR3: CASSWTGTTEAFF. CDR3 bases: TGTGCCAGTAGCTGGACAGGGACCACTGAAGCTTTCTTT.

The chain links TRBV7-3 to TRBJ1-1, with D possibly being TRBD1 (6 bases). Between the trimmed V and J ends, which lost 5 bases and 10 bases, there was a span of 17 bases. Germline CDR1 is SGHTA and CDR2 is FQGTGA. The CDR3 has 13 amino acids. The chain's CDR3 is CASSPDRTGGAFF. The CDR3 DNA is TGTGCCAGCAGCCCAGACAGGACTGGTGGAGCTTTCTTT.

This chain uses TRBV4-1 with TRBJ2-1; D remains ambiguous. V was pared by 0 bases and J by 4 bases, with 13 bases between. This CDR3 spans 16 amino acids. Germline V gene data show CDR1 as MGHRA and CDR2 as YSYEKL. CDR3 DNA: TGCGCCAGCAGCCAAGATATGGGCAGTTCTTACAATGAGCAGTTCTTC. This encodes CASSQDMGSSYNEQFF.

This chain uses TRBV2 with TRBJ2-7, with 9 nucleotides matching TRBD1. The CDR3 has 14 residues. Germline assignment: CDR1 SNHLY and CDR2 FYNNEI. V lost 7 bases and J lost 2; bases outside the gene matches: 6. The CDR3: CASKIRDRAYEQYF. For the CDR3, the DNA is TGTGCCAGCAAAATCCGGGACAGGGCCTACGAGCAGTACTTC.

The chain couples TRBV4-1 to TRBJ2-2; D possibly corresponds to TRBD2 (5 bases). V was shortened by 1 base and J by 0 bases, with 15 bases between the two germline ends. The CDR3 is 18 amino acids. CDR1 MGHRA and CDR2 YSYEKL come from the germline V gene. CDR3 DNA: TGCGCCAGCAGCCAAGGATTGCCGAGGGCCCCGAACACCGGGGAGCTGTTTTTT. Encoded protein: CASSQGLPRAPNTGELFF.

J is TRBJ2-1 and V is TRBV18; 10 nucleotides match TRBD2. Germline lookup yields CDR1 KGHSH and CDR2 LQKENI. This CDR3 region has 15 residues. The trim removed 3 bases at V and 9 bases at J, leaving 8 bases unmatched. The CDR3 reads CASSPSGGAAVEQFF. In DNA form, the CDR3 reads TGTGCCAGCTCACCCAGCGGGGGGGCCGCGGTTGAGCAGTTCTTC.

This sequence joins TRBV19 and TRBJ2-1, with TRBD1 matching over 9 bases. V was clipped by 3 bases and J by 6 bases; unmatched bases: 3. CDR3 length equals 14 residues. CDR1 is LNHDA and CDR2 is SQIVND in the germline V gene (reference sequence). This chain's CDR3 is CASSIGQGSNEQFF. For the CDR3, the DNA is TGTGCCAGTAGTATTGGACAGGGGAGCAATGAGCAGTTCTTC. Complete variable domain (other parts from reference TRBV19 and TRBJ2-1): DGGITQSPKYLFRKEGQNVTLSCEQNLNHDAMYWYRQDPGQGLRLIYYSQIVNDFQKGDIAEGYSVSREKKESFPLTVTSAQKNPTAFYLCASSIGQGSNEQFFGPGTRLTVL.

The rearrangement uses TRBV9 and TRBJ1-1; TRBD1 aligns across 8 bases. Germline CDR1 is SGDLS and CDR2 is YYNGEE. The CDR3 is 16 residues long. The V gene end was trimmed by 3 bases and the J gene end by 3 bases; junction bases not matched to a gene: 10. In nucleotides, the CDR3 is TGTGCCAGCAGCGCGCTGCCGACAGGGGAATACACTGAAGCTTTCTTT. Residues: CASSALPTGEYTEAFF.

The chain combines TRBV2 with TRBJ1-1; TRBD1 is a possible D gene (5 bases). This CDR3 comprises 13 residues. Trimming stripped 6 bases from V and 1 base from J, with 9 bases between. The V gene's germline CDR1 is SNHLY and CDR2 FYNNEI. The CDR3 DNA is TGTGCCAGCAGGCGGGGCCGGAACACTGAAGCTTTCTTT. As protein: CASRRGRNTEAFF.

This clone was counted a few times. The chain's CDR3 is CASSLRGNQPQHF. The CDR3 DNA reads as TGTGCCAGCAGTTTACGAGGCAATCAGCCCCAGCATTTT. This sequence joins TRBV27 and TRBJ1-5; D not resolved. The CDR3 is 13 amino acids. CDR1 and CDR2 from the germline V gene are MNHEY and SMNVEV (reference sequence). Deletions cut 2 bases from V and 2 bases from J, with 4 bases between.